Listed below are T cell receptor beta chains from one sample, sequenced in a study of blood T cell repertoires in COVID-19. TCRdb keeps only in-frame clones here, not all; method: immunoSEQ multiplex PCR. This table has tens of thousands of clones, approximately 78% appearing once. The sample taken for sequencing was peripheral blood. Every receptor here comes from an older woman with acute or convalescent COVID-19. CDR3s include the opening cysteine and the closing phenylalanine or tryptophan. The D gene is left open where the match is weak.

J,V,D,CDR3,DNA
TRBJ1-2,TRBV9,-,CASSRDNSNYGYTF,TGTGCCAGCAGCCGGGACAACAGTAACTATGGCTACACCTTC
TRBJ1-1,TRBV25-1,-,CASRLTNREAFF,TGTGCCAGCAGACTTACCAACAGGGAAGCTTTCTTT
TRBJ2-1,TRBV27,-,CASSYPGGAFYNEQFF,TGTGCCAGCAGTTACCCAGGTGGGGCATTCTACAATGAGCAGTTCTTC
TRBJ1-4,TRBV3-1/TRBV3-2,-,CASSRSVQDNEKLFF,TGTGCCAGCAGCCGCTCCGTCCAGGATAATGAAAAACTGTTTTTT
TRBJ2-7,TRBV5-6,TRBD1,CASSLADRESEQYF,TGTGCCAGCAGCTTAGCGGACAGGGAAAGCGAGCAGTACTTC
TRBJ2-1,TRBV5-6,TRBD1,CASSPLGGLYVHEQFF,TGTGCCAGCAGTCCTCTAGGGGGCCTTTATGTCCATGAGCAGTTCTTC
TRBJ2-5,TRBV29-1,-,CSGGPQGTQYF,TGCAGTGGAGGGCCGCAGGGGACCCAGTACTTC
TRBJ1-1,TRBV14,TRBD1,CASSPPGTGNTEAFF,TGTGCCAGCAGCCCGCCCGGGACAGGGAACACTGAAGCTTTCTTT
TRBJ2-5,TRBV27,-,CASSFYGVGETQYF,TGTGCCAGCAGTTTCTACGGGGTAGGGGAGACCCAGTACTTC
TRBJ1-6,TRBV7-8,-,CASSFGNSYNSPLHF,TGTGCCAGCAGCTTCGGTAACTCCTATAATTCACCCCTCCACTTT
TRBJ1-6,TRBV2,-,CAGGVSNSPLHF,TGTGCCGGCGGCGTATCGAATTCACCCCTCCACTTT
TRBJ1-6,TRBV10-2,-,CASSDGGYSPLHF,TGCGCCAGCAGTGATGGAGGCTATTCACCCCTCCACTTT
TRBJ2-3,TRBV6-2/TRBV6-3,-,CASSYTPAAAWSDTQYF,TGTGCCAGCAGTTATACCCCAGCGGCGGCATGGTCAGATACGCAGTATTTT
TRBJ1-2,TRBV10-3,-,CAISEQDYGYTF,TGTGCCATCAGTGAGCAGGACTATGGCTACACCTTC
TRBJ1-5,TRBV30,TRBD1,CAWSTGQGGNQPQHF,TGTGCCTGGTCGACTGGACAGGGGGGCAATCAGCCCCAGCATTTT
TRBJ1-1,TRBV3-1/TRBV3-2,-,CASSQDILRAEAFF,TGTGCCAGCAGCCAAGACATTTTGAGAGCTGAAGCTTTCTTT